Presented here are 14 T cell receptor beta chains from one specimen sequenced in a study of identical twins. One entry per CDR3 protein, called by TCRdb with MiXCR from the 5' RACE reads. The sample carries just over 500,000 distinct CDR3 sequences, approximately 22% recorded once. The same specimen was also included in a second study, on T cells expressing NK-cell markers.

Sequencing input: CD4+ T cells sorted from blood. Source of these receptors: a woman aged 18-29 years in good health.

The V and J genes are TRBV7-2 and TRBJ1-6; no firm D call. The V gene's germline CDR1 is SGHTA and CDR2 FQGNSA. V was trimmed by 5 bases and J by 8 bases, leaving 10 bases between them. CDR3 length: 13 amino acids. The CDR3 DNA reads as TGTGCCAGCAGCCGAAATTGGGATTCACCCCTCCACTTT. Its translation: CASSRNWDSPLHF.

The J gene is TRBJ2-7, the V gene TRBV7-2, with TRBD1 matching 8 bases. Germline CDR1 and CDR2: SGHTA and FQGNSA. The V gene end was trimmed by 1 base and the J gene end by 6 bases; junction bases not matched to a gene: 8. The CDR3 covers 15 residues. The CDR3 DNA follows: TGTGCCAGCAGCTTAGTGTTGGGACAGGCATCCGAGCAGTACTTC. The encoded protein is CASSLVLGQASEQYF.

The chain employs TRBV4-3 and TRBJ2-6; no definite D call. The CDR3 runs to 16 residues. Germline V CDR1 and CDR2: LGHNA, YSLEER. Trimming removed 0 bases at V and 2 bases at J, with 8 bases between. This chain's CDR3 is CASSQDARPGANVLTF. As DNA, the CDR3 is TGCGCCAGCAGCCAAGATGCCCGGCCTGGGGCCAACGTCCTGACTTTC.

In its sample, this clonotype was seen a few times. At one end the junction does not follow the germline gene, possibly because of a read error. J is TRBJ1-6 and V is TRBV5-1, with a weak D call TRBD1 (5 bases). CDR1 and CDR2 (germline): SGHRS, YFSETQ. The CDR3 is made up of 13 amino acids. The CDR3 coding sequence is TGCGCCAGCGGCTTACAGGATAATTCACCCCTCCACTTT. Amino acids: CASGLQDNSPLHF.

The V and J genes are TRBV20-1 and TRBJ1-1, with no clear D. In germline, CDR1 is DFQATT, CDR2 SNEGSKA (reference sequence). V lost 6 bases and J 1 base, leaving 12 bases between the germline ends. The CDR3 loop spans 13 amino acids. The CDR3 DNA follows: TGCAGTGCGAGCGCTGCGGCGAACACTGAAGCTTTCTTT. Encoded protein: CSASAAANTEAFF.

This clonotype was seen a few times. The V gene is TRBV7-2, the J gene TRBJ1-2, with 7 bases fitting TRBD1. After removal of 3 bases from V and 7 bases from J, the junction contained 5 bases not matched to a gene. The CDR3 sequence is 13 residues long. The germline CDR1 and CDR2 sequences are SGHTA and FQGNSA. Here the CDR3 reads CASSFLDRTGYTF. CDR3 nucleotide sequence: TGTGCCAGCAGCTTCCTGGACAGGACTGGCTACACCTTC.

V is TRBV2 and J is TRBJ2-2; 11 bases match TRBD2. Germline assignment: CDR1 SNHLY and CDR2 FYNNEI. The ends lost 7 bases at V and 6 bases at J; junction bases unmatched: 4. The CDR3 is 14 residues long. The CDR3 bases are TGTGCCAGCAAGTCGGGACTAGCGGCCGGGGAGCTGTTTTTT. Residues: CASKSGLAAGELFF.

This clonotype was counted a few times. This chain uses TRBV29-1 with TRBJ2-1; 9 bases are a match to TRBD2. Germline loops: CDR1 SQVTM, CDR2 ANQGSEA. This CDR3 contains 13 residues. V lost 5 bases, J lost 9 bases, and 8 bases stayed unmatched. CDR3 sequence reads: CSVSSLAGFEQFF. DNA of the CDR3: TGCAGCGTTTCGTCTCTAGCGGGATTTGAGCAGTTCTTC.

The V and J genes are TRBV5-1 and TRBJ1-6; 7 bases fit TRBD1. The CDR3 sequence is 15 residues long. V shed 7 bases and J 2 bases; nucleotides not matched to a gene: 6. CDR1 SGHRS and CDR2 YFSETQ come from the germline V gene. The CDR3: CASQYGTAYNSPLHF. CDR3 bases: TGCGCCAGCCAATATGGGACAGCCTATAATTCACCCCTCCACTTT.

This clonotype was observed a few times. The chain carries TRBV29-1 and TRBJ1-1; D remains ambiguous. V shed 3 bases and J shed 11 bases, with 4 bases lying between them. This CDR3 comprises 8 residues. CDR1 SQVTM and CDR2 ANQGSEA come from the germline V gene. The DNA for the CDR3 is TGCAGCGTTGACGAGGCTTTCTTT. This translates into CSVDEAFF.

V usage is TRBV20-1 and J usage is TRBJ2-2; 9 bases match TRBD2. The CDR3 length is 14 residues. The ends lost 6 bases at V and 7 bases at J; junction bases unmatched: 9. Germline CDR1 and CDR2: DFQATT and SNEGSKA (reference sequence). CDR3 DNA sequence: TGCAGTGCCACAAGGGCTAGCGGGAACGGGGAGCTGTTTTTT. Translating gives CSATRASGNGELFF.

The sample holds many counts of this clonotype. V is TRBV6-2 or TRBV6-3 and J is TRBJ1-5; no firm D call. V lost 0 bases to trimming and J lost 6 bases, with 12 bases between them. The germline CDR1 and CDR2 sequences are MNHEY and SVGEGT. The length of the CDR3 is 15 residues. CDR3 in DNA: TGTGCCAGCAGTTACTCCTCAGCAACTTTTCAGCCCCAGCATTTT. Translated, it gives CASSYSSATFQPQHF.

This clonotype came up a few times. V and J are TRBV20-1 and TRBJ2-1; 7 bases agree with TRBD2. The CDR3 runs to 16 residues. V was clipped by 0 bases and J by 4 bases; unmatched bases: 9. Germline V gene sequence: CDR1 DFQATT, CDR2 SNEGSKA (reference sequence). CDR3: CSARDLPSGFYNEQFF. The CDR3 DNA reads TGCAGTGCTAGAGATCTACCTAGCGGATTTTACAATGAGCAGTTCTTC.

This clonotype was counted a single time. V is TRBV20-1 and J is TRBJ2-7; unclear D gene. With 3 bases removed from V and 7 bases from J, the gap between germline ends came to 13 bases. The germline CDR1 and CDR2 sequences are DFQATT and SNEGSKA (reference sequence). The CDR3 spans 12 residues. Here the CDR3 DNA reads TGCAGTGCTAGCTTCAATTTCGTTGAGCAGTACTTC. Its translation is CSASFNFVEQYF.